Listed here is a single T cell receptor beta chain. This specimen comes from a study of blood T cell repertoires in COVID-19. Germline CDR1 KGHSH, CDR2 LQKENI. The ends were cut back, 4 bases at V and 0 bases at J, with 7 bases in the middle. The CDR3 consists of 14 residues. Some clones are missing from TCRdb's copy, which holds only in-frame ones; the method was immunoSEQ multiplex PCR. The table has roughly 68,000 clones, 84% seen once; the top ten hold around 9.5%. This rearrangement joins TRBV18 to TRBJ2-1; a possible D gene is TRBD2 (6 bases). The sequenced sample consisted of peripheral blood. The sequence was collected from a man in his fifties with active COVID-19. CDR3: CASSRGDSYNEQFF. Written as DNA, the CDR3 is TGTGCCAGCTCACGGGGGGACTCCTACAATGAGCAGTTCTTC.